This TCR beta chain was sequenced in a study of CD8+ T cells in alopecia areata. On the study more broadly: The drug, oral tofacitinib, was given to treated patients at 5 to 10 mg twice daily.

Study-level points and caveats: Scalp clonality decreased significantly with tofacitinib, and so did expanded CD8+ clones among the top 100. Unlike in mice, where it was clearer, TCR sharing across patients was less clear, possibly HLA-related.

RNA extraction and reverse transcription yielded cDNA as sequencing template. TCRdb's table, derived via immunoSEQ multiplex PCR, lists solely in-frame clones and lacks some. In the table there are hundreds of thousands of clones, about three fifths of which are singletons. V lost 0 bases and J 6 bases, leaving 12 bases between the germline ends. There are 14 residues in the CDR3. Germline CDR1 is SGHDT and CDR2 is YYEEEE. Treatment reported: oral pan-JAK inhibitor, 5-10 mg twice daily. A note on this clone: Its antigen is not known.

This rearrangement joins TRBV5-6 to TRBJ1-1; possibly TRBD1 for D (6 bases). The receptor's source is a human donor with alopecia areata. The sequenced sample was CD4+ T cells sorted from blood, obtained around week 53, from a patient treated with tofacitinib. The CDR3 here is CASSLGWGLAEAFF. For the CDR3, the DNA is TGTGCCAGCAGCTTGGGGTGGGGGCTGGCTGAAGCTTTCTTT.